Following are 21 T cell receptor beta chains from one sample sequenced in a study of cytomegalovirus exposure and HLA in healthy donors. PCR involved 60 Vbeta and 13 Jbeta primers. Profiled with immunoSEQ multiplex PCR; TCRdb holds only in-frame clones, not every one. The sample includes fewer than 200,000 clones, 75% to 90% of them seen just once. Material: PBMCs. These receptors all stem from a boy between 5 and 17 years old in good health and CMV-seronegative.

The chain carries TRBV15 and TRBJ2-6; maybe TRBD2 (5 bases). Trimming cost V 2 bases and J 2 bases, with 7 bases left between them. This CDR3 is built from 15 residues. The V gene's germline CDR1 is LNHNV and CDR2 YYDKDF (reference sequence). The CDR3 DNA reads as TGTGCCACCAGCAGACGGGGTGCTGGGGCCAACGTCCTGACTTTC. Protein sequence: CATSRRGAGANVLTF.

The chain couples TRBV7-2 to TRBJ2-7, with 12 bases lining up with TRBD2. Germline lookup yields CDR1 SGHTA and CDR2 FQGNSA. With V trimmed by 5 bases and J by 2 bases, 4 bases remained unmatched. The CDR3 is 15 amino acids. The CDR3 DNA follows: TGTGCCAGCAGCCCCCGACTAGCGGGAGCCTACGAGCAGTACTTC. Translated: CASSPRLAGAYEQYF.

The genes are TRBV30 and TRBJ1-2; D is possibly TRBD1 (6 bases). V was pared by 5 bases and J by 3 bases, with 7 bases between. Germline CDR1 is GTSNPN and CDR2 is SVGIG (reference sequence). This CDR3 spans 11 amino acids. The DNA for the CDR3 is TGTGCCTGGGACAGGCACTATGGCTACACCTTC. It encodes CAWDRHYGYTF.

V and J are TRBV27 and TRBJ1-4; TRBD1 matches 7 bases. The CDR3 spans 15 residues. Germline V lookup: CDR1 MNHEY, CDR2 SMNVEV (reference sequence). The ends lost 5 bases at V and 5 bases at J; junction bases unmatched: 8. The CDR3 protein is CASSLQQGRNEKLFF. In DNA form, the CDR3 reads TGTGCCAGCAGTCTCCAACAGGGGAGGAATGAAAAACTGTTTTTT. The variable domain in full, completed from reference TRBV27 and TRBJ1-4, reads EAQVTQNPRYLITVTGKKLTVTCSQNMNHEYMSWYRQDPGLGLRQIYYSMNVEVTDKGDVPEGYKVSRKEKRNFPLILESPSPNQTSLYFCASSLQQGRNEKLFFGSGTQLSVL.

This chain joins TRBV4-2 and TRBJ1-2; D remains ambiguous. The germline CDR1 and CDR2 sequences are LGHNA and YNFKEQ. V was trimmed by 0 bases and J by 8 bases, leaving 13 bases between them. This CDR3 spans 14 amino acids. CDR3 sequence (DNA): TGTGCCAGCAGCCAAGATATCGCGCGTTCGGGCTACACCTTC. It translates to CASSQDIARSGYTF.

The rearrangement uses TRBV6-1 and TRBJ1-1, with D maybe TRBD1 (6 bases). V lost 6 bases, J lost 5 bases, and 16 bases lay in between. The CDR3 runs to 14 residues. Per the germline V gene, CDR1 is MNHNS and CDR2 is SASEGT. The CDR3 is CASRPNRERTEAFF. CDR3 in DNA: TGTGCCAGCAGACCCAACAGGGAACGAACTGAAGCTTTCTTT.

In DNA form, the CDR3 reads TGTGCCAGTATTCGGACAGGACATACCGGGGAGCTGTTTTTT. It translates to CASIRTGHTGELFF. The chain links TRBV19 to TRBJ2-2; 7 bases map to TRBD1. Germline V gives CDR1 LNHDA, CDR2 SQIVND (reference sequence). V was pared by 7 bases and J by 5 bases, with 7 bases of the junction left unmatched. The CDR3 covers 14 residues.

This clone has just one count. V and J are TRBV11-2 and TRBJ2-1; 9 nucleotides align to TRBD2. Germline V gene lookup returns CDR1 SGHAT and CDR2 FQNNGV. The CDR3 runs to 18 residues. V lost 2 bases and J lost 4; bases outside the gene matches: 12. CDR3 residues: CASSLSGAGLAWYNEQFF. DNA of the CDR3: TGTGCCAGCAGCTTATCAGGAGCAGGACTAGCGTGGTACAATGAGCAGTTCTTC. Supplemented by reference TRBV11-2 and TRBJ2-1, the full variable domain reads EAGVAQSPRYKIIEKRQSVAFWCNPISGHATLYWYQQILGQGPKLLIQFQNNGVVDDSQLPKDRFSAERLKGVDSTLKIQPAKLEDSAVYLCASSLSGAGLAWYNEQFFGPGTRLTVL.

The rearrangement links TRBV19 to TRBJ2-7; D is possibly TRBD1 (6 bases). The germline gives CDR1 LNHDA, CDR2 SQIVND (reference sequence). V lost 5 bases and J lost 3, with 11 bases in between. The CDR3 loop spans 13 amino acids. The CDR3: CASSSGHLYEQYF. The CDR3 nucleotides read TGTGCCAGTAGTTCGGGACACCTCTACGAGCAGTACTTC.

The rearrangement links TRBV2 to TRBJ1-1; 10 bases line up with TRBD1. The CDR3 runs to 13 residues. Trimming at V came to 6 bases and at J to 6 bases, leaving 4 bases not matched to a gene. The germline gives CDR1 SNHLY, CDR2 FYNNEI. CDR3 nucleotides: TGTGCCAGCAGGCGAGACAGGGGGCCTGAAGCTTTCTTT. It codes for CASRRDRGPEAFF.

The rearrangement joins TRBV5-4 to TRBJ2-5, with 10 positions matching TRBD1. V was clipped by 0 bases and J by 4 bases; unmatched bases: 6. The CDR3 has 16 residues. Germline loops: CDR1 SGHNT, CDR2 YYREEE (reference sequence). The CDR3 DNA sequence: TGTGCCAGCAGCTTGGGGGACAGGGGTCTCCGAGAGACCCAGTACTTC. Amino acid sequence: CASSLGDRGLRETQYF.

The chain uses TRBV7-3 and TRBJ2-1; 11 positions agree with TRBD2. Germline assignment: CDR1 SGHTA and CDR2 FQGTGA. Germline trimming cut 0 bases from V and 14 bases from J; bases unmatched to any gene: 9. CDR3 size: 15 residues. The CDR3 here is CASSLTVTSGNEKFF. The CDR3 DNA reads TGTGCCAGCAGCTTAACCGTGACTAGCGGGAACGAGAAGTTCTTC.

The genes are TRBV2 and TRBJ2-7; no definite D call. This CDR3 spans 14 amino acids. Germline lookup yields CDR1 SNHLY and CDR2 FYNNEI. Trimming took off 0 bases at V and 2 bases at J, with 8 bases between the two ends. The CDR3 spells CASSEALIPYEQYF. In nucleotides, the CDR3 is TGTGCCAGCAGTGAAGCACTAATTCCCTACGAGCAGTACTTC.

The chain links TRBV5-8 to TRBJ1-1; D might be TRBD1 (5 bases). The V end lost 2 bases, the J end lost 0 bases, and 11 bases lay between the germline ends. In germline, CDR1 is SGHTS, CDR2 YDEGEE. This CDR3 has 15 residues. The CDR3 sequence is CASSFEGAMNTEAFF. In nucleotides, the CDR3 is TGTGCCAGCAGCTTTGAAGGGGCCATGAACACTGAAGCTTTCTTT.

The chain links TRBV5-1 to TRBJ1-4; D unresolved. Germline V gene lookup returns CDR1 SGHRS and CDR2 YFSETQ. Trimming shortened V by 6 bases and J by 0 bases, and 9 bases separated the two germline ends. The CDR3 sequence is 14 residues long. CDR3 residues: CASNPGATNEKLFF. CDR3 DNA sequence: TGCGCCAGCAATCCCGGGGCAACTAATGAAAAACTGTTTTTT.

V gene TRBV5-6 combines with J gene TRBJ2-1; 12 bases fit TRBD2. The CDR3 runs to 14 residues. Trimming took 0 bases from V and 14 from J; bases not matched to a gene: 6. Germline CDR1 reads SGHDT; CDR2 reads YYEEEE. The CDR3 DNA follows: TGTGCCAGCAGCTTGGTGTGGGCTAGCGGGAGGGAGTTCTTC. Encoded protein: CASSLVWASGREFF.

The chain has TRBV14 and TRBJ2-7, with a tentative D call TRBD1 (6 bases). Germline CDR1 is SGHDN and CDR2 is FVKESK. V was trimmed by 1 base and J by 0 bases, leaving 16 bases between them. The CDR3 sequence is 17 residues long. The DNA of the CDR3 is TGTGCCAGCAGCCAAGGACAGGTCCCATTTAGCTCCTACGAGCAGTACTTC. The encoded protein is CASSQGQVPFSSYEQYF.

The rearrangement joins TRBV5-1 to TRBJ2-7, with 10 bases matching TRBD2. The CDR3 is made up of 15 amino acids. J gave up 3 bases and V 1 base, and 4 bases lay outside the gene matches. Germline V gives CDR1 SGHRS, CDR2 YFSETQ. The CDR3 DNA reads TGCGCCAGCAGCTTGACTAGCGGGGAAATCTACGAGCAGTACTTC. Its translation: CASSLTSGEIYEQYF.

The gene calls are TRBV27 and TRBJ1-2; 12 bases align to TRBD1. V was pared by 3 bases and J by 6 bases, with 11 bases of the junction left unmatched. The CDR3 runs to 17 residues. From germline, CDR1 is MNHEY and CDR2 SMNVEV (reference sequence). The CDR3 loop reads CASSLGTGGSGRDGYTF. CDR3 DNA: TGTGCCAGCAGTTTGGGGACAGGGGGCTCCGGGCGTGATGGCTACACCTTC.

This chain uses TRBV14 with TRBJ2-5; TRBD1 agrees at 9 bases. CDR1 SGHDN and CDR2 FVKESK come from the germline V gene. After removal of 4 bases from V and 4 bases from J, the junction contained 4 bases not matched to a gene. CDR3 length: 14 residues. CDR3 nucleotides: TGTGCCAGCAGCCCCTTGGACAGGGGAGAGACCCAGTACTTC. Translating it yields CASSPLDRGETQYF.

The genes are TRBV5-1 and TRBJ1-2; 9 positions match TRBD1. CDR1 is SGHRS, CDR2 YFSETQ, per germline. Losses at the gene ends were 2 bases for V and 3 bases for J; bases not matched to a gene: 8. This CDR3 region has 16 residues. CDR3 sequence (DNA): TGCGCCAGCAGCTTCGGCTCGGGACAGGGCTACTATGGCTACACCTTC. Amino acids: CASSFGSGQGYYGYTF.